This T cell receptor (beta chain) comes out of a study of cytotoxic CD8 clonotypes in ibrutinib-treated CLL. At the level of the study: Each sample contained, on average, roughly 260,000 productive templates and about 88,000 productive rearrangements.

Depths of 1 in 200,000 to 1 in 1 million T cells were the sequencing target. Method: immunoSEQ multiplex PCR; TCRdb's copy keeps in-frame clones and lacks some. In the table there are around 160,000 clones, 81% of which are singletons. Remarks on this clone: Its target is not known.

Findings and caveats of the study: Whereas clonality rose at ibrutinib response, it declined toward baseline at progression.

This sequence originates from a human donor with chronic lymphocytic leukemia. The sequencing here drew on PBMCs, taken after 12 months of ibrutinib treatment.

This chain's CDR3 is CASSRTSGSSYNEQFF. DNA of the CDR3: TGTGCCAGCAGCCGGACTAGCGGGAGCTCCTACAATGAGCAGTTCTTC. The chain uses TRBV11-2 and TRBJ2-1; TRBD2 agrees at 13 bases. Germline-derived CDR1 and CDR2 are SGHAT and FQNNGV. The junction had 1 base not matched to a gene; V was cut back by 5 bases and J by 0 bases. The CDR3 extends over 16 amino acids. The full variable domain, with the rest looked up from reference TRBV11-2 and TRBJ2-1, is EAGVAQSPRYKIIEKRQSVAFWCNPISGHATLYWYQQILGQGPKLLIQFQNNGVVDDSQLPKDRFSAERLKGVDSTLKIQPAKLEDSAVYLCASSRTSGSSYNEQFFGPGTRLTVL.